This paragraph reports one T cell receptor beta chain. These data belong to a study of control samples from healthy donors and cancer patients. Generated by immunoSEQ multiplex PCR, the TCRdb table keeps only in-frame clones and is missing some. The sample records 150,000 to 200,000 clones, over 85% being singletons. CDR1 is SGDLS and CDR2 is YYNGEE in the germline V gene. The CDR3 has 13 amino acids. V shed 2 bases and J shed 9 bases, with 12 bases lying between them. The chain has TRBV9 and TRBJ2-1; D possibly corresponds to TRBD2 (5 bases). The source of this sequence is a man aged 25-45 years in good health. Input material: blood. CDR3 nucleotide sequence: TGTGCCAGCAGCGTCGGAGGCCCTGGTGAGCAGTTCTTC. It specifies CASSVGGPGEQFF.